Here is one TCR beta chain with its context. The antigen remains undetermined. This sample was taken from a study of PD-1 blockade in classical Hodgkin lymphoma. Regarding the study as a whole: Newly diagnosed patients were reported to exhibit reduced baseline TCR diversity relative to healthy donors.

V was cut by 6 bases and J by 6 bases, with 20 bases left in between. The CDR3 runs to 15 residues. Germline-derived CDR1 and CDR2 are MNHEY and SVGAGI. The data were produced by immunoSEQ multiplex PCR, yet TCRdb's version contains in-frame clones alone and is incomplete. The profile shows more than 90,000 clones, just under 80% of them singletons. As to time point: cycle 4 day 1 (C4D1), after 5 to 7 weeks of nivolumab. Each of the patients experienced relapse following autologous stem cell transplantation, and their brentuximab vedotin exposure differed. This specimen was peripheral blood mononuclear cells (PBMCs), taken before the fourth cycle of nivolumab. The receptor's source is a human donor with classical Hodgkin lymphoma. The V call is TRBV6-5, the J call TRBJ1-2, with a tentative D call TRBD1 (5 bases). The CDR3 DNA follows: TGTGCCAGCAGACTAACTAGGTTTGGGGGAGATGGCTACACCTTC. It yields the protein CASRLTRFGGDGYTF.